This TCR beta chain emerged from a study of blood T cells in healthy people across ages. Findings and limits, study-wide: Naive CD4+ cells and diversity were both higher in long-lived donors than in aged donors.

This CDR3 region has 13 residues. Germline lookup yields CDR1 MDHEN and CDR2 SYDVKM. The V gene lost 6 bases and the J gene lost 0 bases, with 9 bases spanning the gap. Regarding this clonotype: Its antigen is unknown.

With a J-beta primer mix and a sample-barcoded 5' primer, a second PCR ran roughly 6 to 12 cycles. TCRdb reprocessed the 5' RACE reads with MiXCR, giving one entry per CDR3 protein. The sample lists 800,000 to 950,000 distinct CDR3 sequences, almost 30% occurring once. These same data were also listed under a study on T cells of mothers and their children. That work adds: The authors used all extracted RNA for cDNA synthesis, at approximately 1.5 ug per 15 ul. In related and unrelated pairs alike, thymic selection shapes TCR recombination output, with inherited differences minor. Persisting microchimeric T cell clones went undetected.

The J gene is TRBJ2-7, the V gene TRBV28, with D hard to call. The sequencing input was blood. This TCR was recovered from a woman in her forties in good health. CDR3 bases: TGTGCCAGCAGAGGGTCGAGCTCCTACGAGCAGTACTTC. It specifies CASRGSSSYEQYF.